This T cell receptor beta chain was profiled in a study of OX40 agonist ivuxolimab in advanced cancers. Study at large: Three patients responded partially, comprising one with hepatocellular carcinoma and two with cutaneous melanoma. Broader study findings: In a subset of nonresponders, normalized T-cell clonal expansion was also low. Antigens targeted by the expanded peripheral T cells were not determined.

The CDR3 extends over 16 amino acids. Trimming removed 1 base from V and 0 bases from J; junction bases left unmatched: 6. Germline assignment: CDR1 SGHTA and CDR2 FQGNSA. Cycle 7 day 1, cycle 4 day 1, and baseline were the timepoints at which blood was sampled. A note on this clone: Its matching antigen is unknown.

The protocol was immunoSEQ multiplex PCR, while the TCRdb copy is restricted to in-frame clones and leaves out a portion. The sample includes 95,000 to 150,000 clones, 80% to 95% seen only once; the top ten take approximately 0.15%. The chain joins TRBV7-2 to TRBJ2-7; 7 nucleotides match TRBD2. The material was CD4+ or CD8+ T cells sorted from blood, obtained in a trial of the OX40 agonist ivuxolimab. The clonotype comes from an adult with an advanced solid tumor such as melanoma, head and neck, liver or kidney cancer. As DNA, the CDR3 is TGTGCCAGCAGCTTAGGGGCAGCGGGGAGCTCCTACGAGCAGTACTTC. The encoded protein is CASSLGAAGSSYEQYF.